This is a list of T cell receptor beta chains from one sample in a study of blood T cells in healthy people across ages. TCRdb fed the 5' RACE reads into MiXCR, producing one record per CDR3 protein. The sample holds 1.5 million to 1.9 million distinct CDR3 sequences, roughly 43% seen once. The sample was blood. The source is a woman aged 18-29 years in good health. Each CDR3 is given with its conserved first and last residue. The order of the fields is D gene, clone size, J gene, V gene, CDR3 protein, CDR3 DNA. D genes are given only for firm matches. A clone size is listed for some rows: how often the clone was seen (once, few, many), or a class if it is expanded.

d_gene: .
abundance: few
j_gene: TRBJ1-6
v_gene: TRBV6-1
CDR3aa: CASSEVGEGFSSSPLHF
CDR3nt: TGTGCCAGCAGTGAAGTGGGGGAGGGCTTCTCTTCTTCACCCCTCCACTTT

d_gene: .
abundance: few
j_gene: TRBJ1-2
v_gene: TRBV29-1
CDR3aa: CSVDGPSYYGYTF
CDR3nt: TGCAGCGTTGATGGCCCGAGTTACTATGGCTACACCTTC

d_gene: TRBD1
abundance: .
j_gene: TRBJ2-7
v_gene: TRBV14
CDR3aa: CASSRDRGSHEQYF
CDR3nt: TGTGCCAGCAGCCGGGACAGGGGGTCTCACGAGCAGTACTTC

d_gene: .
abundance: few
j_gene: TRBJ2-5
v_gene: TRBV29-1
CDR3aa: CSVDRNVETQYF
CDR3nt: TGCAGCGTTGACCGGAACGTTGAGACCCAGTACTTC

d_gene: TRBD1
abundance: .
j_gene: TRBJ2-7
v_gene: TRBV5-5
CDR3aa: CASSSAYGTGVYEQYF
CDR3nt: TGTGCCAGCAGCTCGGCCTACGGGACAGGGGTCTACGAGCAGTACTTC

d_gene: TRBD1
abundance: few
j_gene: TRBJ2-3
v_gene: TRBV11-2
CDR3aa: CASSRGTGDTQYF
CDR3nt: TGTGCCAGCAGCAGGGGGACAGGCGATACGCAGTATTTT

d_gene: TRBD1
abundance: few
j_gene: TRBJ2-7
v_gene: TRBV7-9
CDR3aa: CASRQGQDSLVYEQYF
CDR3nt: TGTGCCAGCAGACAAGGACAGGATTCTCTCGTCTACGAGCAGTACTTC

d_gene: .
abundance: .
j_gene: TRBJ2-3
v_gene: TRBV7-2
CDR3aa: CASSLFAQGADTQYF
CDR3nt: TGTGCCAGCAGCTTATTCGCCCAGGGAGCAGATACGCAGTATTTT

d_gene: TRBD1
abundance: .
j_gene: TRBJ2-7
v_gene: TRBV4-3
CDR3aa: CASSPMTGGTYEQYF
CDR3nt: TGCGCCAGCAGCCCAATGACAGGGGGAACCTACGAGCAGTACTTC

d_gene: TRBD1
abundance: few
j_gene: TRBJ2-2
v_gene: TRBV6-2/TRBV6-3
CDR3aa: CASKRQGPNTGELFF
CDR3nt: TGTGCCAGCAAGCGACAGGGTCCTAACACCGGGGAGCTGTTTTTT

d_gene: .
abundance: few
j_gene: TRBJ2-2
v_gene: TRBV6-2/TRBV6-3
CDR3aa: CASPRYSHSNTGELFF
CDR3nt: TGTGCCTCGCCAAGGTATAGCCACTCGAACACCGGGGAGCTGTTTTTT

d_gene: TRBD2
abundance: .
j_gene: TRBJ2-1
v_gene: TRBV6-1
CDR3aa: CASSLSAGGPPSYNEQFF
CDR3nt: TGTGCCAGCAGCCTGTCGGCGGGGGGCCCCCCTTCCTACAATGAGCAGTTCTTC

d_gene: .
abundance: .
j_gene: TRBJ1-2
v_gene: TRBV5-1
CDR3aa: CASSLVDYYGYTF
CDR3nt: TGCGCCAGCAGCTTGGTCGATTACTATGGCTACACCTTC

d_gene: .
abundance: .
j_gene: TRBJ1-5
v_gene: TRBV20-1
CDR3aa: CSAQPVGGGNQPQHF
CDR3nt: TGCAGTGCTCAGCCGGTAGGGGGAGGAAATCAGCCCCAGCATTTT

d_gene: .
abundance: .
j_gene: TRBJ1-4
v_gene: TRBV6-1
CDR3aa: CASSSSRPGNEKLFF
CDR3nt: TGTGCCAGCAGTTCGTCCCGACCCGGGAACGAAAAACTGTTTTTT

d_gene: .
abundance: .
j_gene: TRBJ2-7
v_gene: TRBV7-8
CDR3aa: CASSFWRLSSYNEQYF
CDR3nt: TGTGCCAGCAGCTTTTGGCGCCTGAGCTCCTACAATGAGCAGTACTTC

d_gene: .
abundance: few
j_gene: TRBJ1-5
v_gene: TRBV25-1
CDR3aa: CASNHIRTCSSDQPQHF
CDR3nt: TGTGCCAGCAATCATATCAGGACCTGTTCGTCGGATCAGCCCCAGCATTTT

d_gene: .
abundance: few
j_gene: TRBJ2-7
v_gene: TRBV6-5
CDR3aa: CASSYGGASHEQYF
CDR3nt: TGTGCCAGCAGTTACGGGGGCGCTTCCCACGAGCAGTACTTC

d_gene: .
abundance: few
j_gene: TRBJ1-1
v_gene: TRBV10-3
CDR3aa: CAISESTGRGNTEAFF
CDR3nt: TGTGCCATCAGTGAGTCCACCGGGAGGGGAAACACTGAAGCTTTCTTT

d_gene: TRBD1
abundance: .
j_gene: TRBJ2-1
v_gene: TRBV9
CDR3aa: CASSGSSGGAQFF
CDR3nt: TGTGCCAGCAGCGGGAGCTCAGGGGGCGCGCAGTTCTTC

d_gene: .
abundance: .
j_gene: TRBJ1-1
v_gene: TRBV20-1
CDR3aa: CSVPGAVNTEAFF
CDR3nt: TGCAGTGTCCCCGGGGCCGTGAACACTGAAGCTTTCTTT

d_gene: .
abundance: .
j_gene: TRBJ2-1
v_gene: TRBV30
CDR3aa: CAWSSWGPGNEQFF
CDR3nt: TGTGCCTGGAGTTCGTGGGGGCCTGGGAATGAGCAGTTCTTC

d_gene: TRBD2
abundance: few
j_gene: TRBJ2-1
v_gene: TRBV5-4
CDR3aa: CASSLGLAGLITEQFF
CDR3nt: TGTGCCAGCAGCTTGGGTCTAGCGGGCCTCATAACGGAGCAGTTCTTC

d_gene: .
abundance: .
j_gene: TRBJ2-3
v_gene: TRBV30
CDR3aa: CAWSGGLTTDTQYF
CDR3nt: TGTGCCTGGAGTGGAGGACTAACCACAGATACGCAGTATTTT

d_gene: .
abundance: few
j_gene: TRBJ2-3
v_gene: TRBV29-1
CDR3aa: CSVEDPVGRTDTQYF
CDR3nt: TGCAGCGTTGAAGATCCAGTGGGGCGCACAGATACGCAGTATTTT

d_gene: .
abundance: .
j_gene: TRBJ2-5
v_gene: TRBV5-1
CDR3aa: CASSPGGGEGETQYF
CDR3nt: TGCGCCAGCAGCCCCGGTGGCGGTGAGGGAGAGACCCAGTACTTC

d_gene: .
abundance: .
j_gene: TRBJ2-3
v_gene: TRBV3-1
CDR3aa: CASSDRTTDTQYF
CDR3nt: TGTGCCAGCAGCGACAGGACCACAGATACGCAGTATTTT

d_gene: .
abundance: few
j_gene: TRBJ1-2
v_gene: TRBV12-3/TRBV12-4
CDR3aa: CASNSGANYGYTF
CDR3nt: TGTGCCAGCAACTCAGGGGCTAACTATGGCTACACCTTC

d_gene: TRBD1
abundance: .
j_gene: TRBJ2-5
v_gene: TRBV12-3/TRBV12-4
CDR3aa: CASSTTWTGMKTQYF
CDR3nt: TGTGCCAGCAGCACGACCTGGACAGGGATGAAGACCCAGTACTTC

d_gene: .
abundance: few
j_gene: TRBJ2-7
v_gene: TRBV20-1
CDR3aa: CSAHTFGHGSYEQYF
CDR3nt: TGCAGTGCTCACACATTTGGACACGGCTCCTACGAGCAGTACTTC

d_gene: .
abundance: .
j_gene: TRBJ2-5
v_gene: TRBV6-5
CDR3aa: CASRLRGYQETQYF
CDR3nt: TGTGCCAGCAGGTTACGGGGATACCAAGAGACCCAGTACTTC

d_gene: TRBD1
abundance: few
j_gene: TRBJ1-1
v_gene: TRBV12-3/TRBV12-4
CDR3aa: CASSRGQGSTEAFF
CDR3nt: TGTGCCAGCAGTCGAGGACAGGGGAGTACTGAAGCTTTCTTT

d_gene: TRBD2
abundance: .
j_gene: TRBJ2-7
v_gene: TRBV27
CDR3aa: CASSLFGLAGVLGSYNEQYF
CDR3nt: TGTGCCAGCAGTTTATTCGGACTAGCGGGAGTACTTGGGTCCTACAATGAGCAGTACTTC

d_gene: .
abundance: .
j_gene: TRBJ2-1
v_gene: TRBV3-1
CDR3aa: CTSSPHRDYNEQFF
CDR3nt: TGTACCAGCAGCCCCCATAGGGACTACAATGAGCAGTTCTTC

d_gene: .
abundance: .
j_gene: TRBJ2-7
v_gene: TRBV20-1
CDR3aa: CSAHVPGLPRSSSYEQYF
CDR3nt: TGCAGTGCCCACGTACCGGGACTGCCTAGGAGTAGCTCCTACGAGCAGTACTTC

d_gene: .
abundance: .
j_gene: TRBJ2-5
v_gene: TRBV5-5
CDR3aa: CTSSLSGGFETQYF
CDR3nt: TGTACCAGCAGCTTAAGTGGGGGTTTCGAGACCCAGTACTTC

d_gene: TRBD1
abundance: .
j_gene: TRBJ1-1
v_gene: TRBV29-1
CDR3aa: CSVEEPGQGVRAFF
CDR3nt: TGCAGCGTTGAAGAGCCGGGACAGGGGGTCAGGGCTTTCTTT

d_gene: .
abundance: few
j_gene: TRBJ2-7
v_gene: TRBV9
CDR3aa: CASSVGGDGSYEQYF
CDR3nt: TGTGCCAGCAGCGTAGGAGGGGACGGGTCCTACGAGCAGTACTTC

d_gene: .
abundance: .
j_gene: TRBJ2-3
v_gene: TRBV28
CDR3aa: CASSPPRVGTQYF
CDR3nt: TGTGCCAGCAGTCCGCCCAGGGTAGGCACGCAGTATTTT

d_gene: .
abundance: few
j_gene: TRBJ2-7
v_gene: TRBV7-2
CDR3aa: CASSLSRGGHEQYF
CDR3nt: TGTGCCAGCAGCTTGTCCAGGGGAGGTCACGAGCAGTACTTC

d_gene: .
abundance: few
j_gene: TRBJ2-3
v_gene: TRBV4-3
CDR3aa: CASSLQNRARTQYF
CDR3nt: TGCGCCAGCAGCCTACAAAACAGGGCACGGACGCAGTATTTT

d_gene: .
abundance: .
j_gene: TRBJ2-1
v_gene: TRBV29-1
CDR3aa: CSVCTGTVNEQFF
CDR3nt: TGCAGCGTCTGTACAGGGACGGTCAATGAGCAGTTCTTC

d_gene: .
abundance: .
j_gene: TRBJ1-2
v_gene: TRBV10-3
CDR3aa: CAIGKGIGNSYYGYTF
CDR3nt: TGTGCCATCGGTAAAGGCATAGGGAATTCCTACTATGGCTACACCTTC

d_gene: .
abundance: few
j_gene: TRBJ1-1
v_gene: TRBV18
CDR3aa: CASSPDSPTLPNTEAFF
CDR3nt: TGTGCCAGCTCACCCGACAGTCCCACTCTACCGAACACTGAAGCTTTCTTT

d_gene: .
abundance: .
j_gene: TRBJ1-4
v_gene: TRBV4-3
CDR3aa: CASSQDMDYNEKLFF
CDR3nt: TGCGCCAGCAGCCAAGATATGGACTATAATGAAAAACTGTTTTTT

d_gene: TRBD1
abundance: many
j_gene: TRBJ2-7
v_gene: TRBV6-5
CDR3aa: CASSPTGGFYEQYF
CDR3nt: TGTGCCAGCAGTCCGACAGGGGGCTTCTACGAGCAGTACTTC